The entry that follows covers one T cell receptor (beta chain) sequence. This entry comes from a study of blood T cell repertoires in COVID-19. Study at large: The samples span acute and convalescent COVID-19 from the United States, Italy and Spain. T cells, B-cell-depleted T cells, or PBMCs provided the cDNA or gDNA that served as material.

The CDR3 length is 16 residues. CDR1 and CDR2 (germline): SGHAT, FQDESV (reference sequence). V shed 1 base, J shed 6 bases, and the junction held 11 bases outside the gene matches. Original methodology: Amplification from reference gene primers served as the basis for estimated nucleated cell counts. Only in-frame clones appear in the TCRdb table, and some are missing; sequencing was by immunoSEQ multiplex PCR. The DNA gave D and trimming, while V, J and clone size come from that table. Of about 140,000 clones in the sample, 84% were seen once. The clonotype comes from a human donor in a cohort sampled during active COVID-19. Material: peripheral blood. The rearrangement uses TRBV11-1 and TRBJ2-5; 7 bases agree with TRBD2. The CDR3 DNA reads TGTGCCAGCAGCTTAGGAAGAGCGGGGCCCCACAAGACCCAGTACTTC. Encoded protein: CASSLGRAGPHKTQYF. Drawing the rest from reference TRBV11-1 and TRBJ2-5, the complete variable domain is EAEVAQSPRYKITEKSQAVAFWCDPISGHATLYWYRQILGQGPELLVQFQDESVVDDSQLPKDRFSAERLKGVDSTLKIQPAELGDSAMYLCASSLGRAGPHKTQYFGPGTRLLVL.